These 24 T cell receptor beta chains share one sample of origin, sequenced in a study of control samples from healthy donors and cancer patients (dated by TCRdb to about 2020). The library was made by the immunoSEQ multiplex PCR assay. TCRdb took this table from immuneACCESS and kept in-frame rearrangements with V and J called. Such tables lack part of the clones; where checked against another copy, unresolved V genes explain under half of the gap, and the rest is unexplained. The sample has more than 75,000 clones on record, about 87% of them singletons. The top ten hold 1.5% to 2% of the sample. Specimen: PBMCs. The receptors shown here come from a woman in her sixties with head and neck cancer.

This clone was recorded only once. V usage is TRBV11-3 and J usage is TRBJ2-7, with D maybe TRBD2 (6 bases). CDR1 is SGHNT and CDR2 is YENEEA in the germline V gene. V gave up 5 bases and J gave up 0 bases, with 17 bases separating them. The CDR3 spans 16 residues. This CDR3 is CASSATGLKSSYEQYF. CDR3 in DNA: TGTGCCAGCAGCGCAACGGGACTCAAAAGCTCCTACGAGCAGTACTTC. Variable domain in full (rest from reference TRBV11-3 and TRBJ2-7): EAGVVQSPRYKIIEKKQPVAFWCNPISGHNTLYWYLQNLGQGPELLIRYENEEAVDDSQLPKDRFSAERLKGVDSTLKIQPAELGDSAVYLCASSATGLKSSYEQYFGPGTRLTVT.

The chain combines TRBV27 with TRBJ2-1; the match to TRBD2 covers 9 bases. Germline CDR1 MNHEY, CDR2 SMNVEV (reference sequence). The CDR3 sequence is 16 residues long. Germline trimming cut 8 bases from V and 1 base from J; bases unmatched to any gene: 9. The CDR3 bases are TGTGCCAGCCGTCCCTCGGCGGGAGGGTCCTACAATGAGCAGTTCTTC. Its translation is CASRPSAGGSYNEQFF.

V is TRBV30 and J is TRBJ1-2; 12 bases align to TRBD1. This CDR3 is 17 amino acids long. V dropped 2 bases and J dropped 0; count of bases not matched to a gene: 7. From germline, CDR1 is GTSNPN and CDR2 SVGIG (reference sequence). CDR3 in amino acids: CAWSYPGTGGSNYGYTF. The CDR3 DNA follows: TGTGCCTGGAGTTACCCCGGGACAGGGGGCTCTAACTATGGCTACACCTTC.

V and J are TRBV12-3 or TRBV12-4 and TRBJ1-2; D gene unclear. The CDR3 spans 12 residues. Deletions cut 6 bases from V and 9 bases from J, with 14 bases between. The CDR3 DNA reads as TGTGCCAGCAGGAGGGCGATTGGTAGCTACACCTTC. Translation: CASRRAIGSYTF.

The genes are TRBV29-1 and TRBJ2-1; 11 positions match TRBD2. Germline assignment: CDR1 SQVTM and CDR2 ANQGSEA. V dropped 7 bases and J dropped 4; count of bases not matched to a gene: 9. The CDR3 spans 15 residues. The CDR3 sequence: CSALGLAEVYNEQFF. The CDR3 DNA is TGCAGCGCCCTGGGACTAGCGGAAGTATACAATGAGCAGTTCTTC.

The chain carries TRBV6-7 and TRBJ2-7; TRBD1 aligns across 9 bases. TRBV6-7 is designated an ORF whose function remains uncertain. After removal of 3 bases from V and 5 bases from J, the junction contained 8 bases not matched to a gene. There are 15 residues in the CDR3. CDR3 sequence (DNA): TGTGCCAGCAGTTATCACCGGGACAGGGACAACGAGCAGTACTTC. Its protein is CASSYHRDRDNEQYF.

The chain employs TRBV19 and TRBJ1-5; tentative D call: TRBD1 (5 bases). Germline CDR1 reads LNHDA; CDR2 reads SQIVND (reference sequence). V was clipped by 1 base and J by 0 bases, with 10 bases between them. The length of the CDR3 is 16 residues. The CDR3 region is CASSIGQLYSNQPQHF. The CDR3 bases are TGTGCCAGTAGTATAGGACAGCTCTATAGCAATCAGCCCCAGCATTTT.

The CDR3 DNA reads TGTGCCGTCTCTGGGGGAGACACTGAAGCTTTCTTT. This sequence encodes CAVSGGDTEAFF. This chain joins TRBV10-3 and TRBJ1-1; D perhaps matches TRBD1 (5 bases). V was trimmed by 11 bases and J by 3 bases, leaving 13 bases between them. Looked up from germline, CDR1 is ENHRY and CDR2 is SYGVKD. CDR3 size: 12 residues.

This chain connects TRBV19 to TRBJ1-6; TRBD1 agrees at 7 bases. CDR3 size: 15 residues. With 9 bases clipped from V and 7 bases from J, the junction kept 12 bases outside the gene matches. In germline, CDR1 is LNHDA, CDR2 SQIVND (reference sequence). The CDR3 DNA follows: TGTGCCAGGTTACAGGGGTTGCCTGGGAATTCACCCCTCCACTTT. Its translation is CARLQGLPGNSPLHF.

This rearrangement joins TRBV2 to TRBJ2-7; tentative D call: TRBD2 (5 bases). Germline loops: CDR1 SNHLY, CDR2 FYNNEI. The V and J ends lost 1 base and 1 base respectively, with 11 bases between them. CDR3 size: 15 residues. CDR3 in DNA: TGTGCCAGCAGTGAAGACCTGAGCGGATCCTACGAGCAGTACTTC. Amino acids: CASSEDLSGSYEQYF.

This clone came up a few times. The V gene is TRBV6-4, the J gene TRBJ2-3; 9 bases are a match to TRBD2. In germline, CDR1 is MRHNA, CDR2 SNTAGT. The CDR3 totals 15 residues. Trimming took 3 bases from V and 2 from J; bases not matched to a gene: 3. CDR3 in amino acids: CASSDLAGSTDTQYF. CDR3 DNA sequence: TGTGCCAGCAGTGATCTAGCGGGGTCCACAGATACGCAGTATTTT.

V gene TRBV10-3 combines with J gene TRBJ2-5; tentative D call: TRBD1 (6 bases). V gave up 5 bases and J gave up 2 bases, with 12 bases separating them. Germline V CDR1 and CDR2: ENHRY, SYGVKD. The CDR3 contains 14 residues. The DNA of the CDR3 is TGTGCCATCAGTATGACAGGAACACAAGAGACCCAGTACTTC. This encodes CAISMTGTQETQYF.

The chain couples TRBV7-2 to TRBJ1-1, with D uncertain. Looked up from germline, CDR1 is SGHTA and CDR2 is FQGNSA. Trimming removed 4 bases at V and 4 bases at J, with 10 bases between. This CDR3 is built from 13 residues. Here the CDR3 reads CASSSQLGTEAFF. For the CDR3, the DNA is TGTGCCAGCAGCTCACAGTTGGGCACTGAAGCTTTCTTT.

The chain joins TRBV30 to TRBJ2-7, with TRBD2 identical over 7 bases. The ends lost 5 bases at V and 1 base at J; junction bases unmatched: 8. Germline loops: CDR1 GTSNPN, CDR2 SVGIG (reference sequence). This CDR3 is 14 amino acids long. The CDR3 DNA reads as TGTGCCTGGTCTGGACTAGTAGCTTCCTACGAGCAGTACTTC. Translated, it gives CAWSGLVASYEQYF.

The chain carries TRBV15 and TRBJ1-1; D not resolved. In germline, CDR1 is LNHNV, CDR2 YYDKDF (reference sequence). The ends were cut back, 1 base at V and 1 base at J, with 10 bases in the middle. The CDR3 has 15 residues. The chain's CDR3 is CATSRARAGNTEAFF. The CDR3 DNA sequence: TGTGCCACCAGCAGAGCAAGGGCGGGGAACACTGAAGCTTTCTTT.

The genes are TRBV18 and TRBJ1-6, with 8 bases lining up with TRBD1. CDR1 KGHSH and CDR2 LQKENI come from the germline V gene. The ends lost 3 bases at V and 7 bases at J; junction bases unmatched: 5. The CDR3 has 15 amino acids. In DNA form, the CDR3 reads TGTGCCAGCTCACCTTCGACAGGGGTCAATTCACCCCTCCACTTT. It yields the protein CASSPSTGVNSPLHF.

In DNA, the CDR3 is TGTGCCAGCAGCAAAGACAGGGATGGATTCTACGAGCAGTACTTC. Its translation is CASSKDRDGFYEQYF. The V call is TRBV6-2 or TRBV6-3, the J call TRBJ2-7, with 7 bases lining up with TRBD1. The V gene end was trimmed by 6 bases and the J gene end by 3 bases; junction bases not matched to a gene: 11. Germline V gene data show CDR1 as MNHEY and CDR2 as SVGEGT. This CDR3 has 15 amino acids.

This clone showed up just once. The rearrangement uses TRBV5-1 and TRBJ2-5; D is unresolved. Germline V lookup: CDR1 SGHRS, CDR2 YFSETQ. The CDR3 is 13 residues long. V shed 2 bases and J shed 5 bases, with 10 bases lying between them. The CDR3 DNA follows: TGCGCCAGCAGCTTCTCAAAATGGGAGACCCAGTACTTC. Translation: CASSFSKWETQYF.

The rearrangement joins TRBV5-4 to TRBJ2-1; D ambiguous. The V gene lost 4 bases and the J gene lost 2 bases, with 16 bases spanning the gap. The germline V gene has CDR1 SGHNT and CDR2 YYREEE (reference sequence). The CDR3 covers 16 residues. CDR3 amino acids: CASSQFLSPTYNEQFF. The CDR3 region has the DNA TGTGCCAGCAGCCAATTTTTGAGCCCTACCTACAATGAGCAGTTCTTC.

The chain couples TRBV5-5 to TRBJ2-3, with D perhaps TRBD2 (7 bases). The germline CDR1 and CDR2 sequences are SGHKS and YYEKEE (reference sequence). V lost 4 bases and J 0 bases, leaving 15 bases between the germline ends. The CDR3 totals 16 residues. CDR3 region: CASSRGAVTSTDTQYF. The CDR3 DNA sequence: TGTGCCAGCAGCCGGGGGGCAGTTACTAGCACAGATACGCAGTATTTT.

Here the CDR3 DNA reads TGTGCCAGCAGTTTAGACCAACCCTACAATGAGCAGTTCTTC. It specifies CASSLDQPYNEQFF. The chain has TRBV28 and TRBJ2-1; D is uncertain. V dropped 2 bases and J dropped 2 bases, with 7 bases sitting between them. The CDR3 totals 14 residues. Germline values: CDR1 MDHEN, CDR2 SYDVKM. The variable domain in full, completed from reference TRBV28 and TRBJ2-1, reads DVKVTQSSRYLVKRTGEKVFLECVQDMDHENMFWYRQDPGLGLRLIYFSYDVKMKEKGDIPEGYSVSREKKERFSLILESASTNQTSMYLCASSLDQPYNEQFFGPGTRLTVL.

This sequence joins TRBV29-1 and TRBJ1-6; tentative D call: TRBD1 (5 bases). This CDR3 has 14 residues. The V gene's germline CDR1 is SQVTM and CDR2 ANQGSEA. Deletions cut 6 bases from V and 0 bases from J, with 9 bases between. DNA for the CDR3: TGCAGCGTCCGGACAACCTCCTATAATTCACCCCTCCACTTT. Its translation is CSVRTTSYNSPLHF.

The genes are TRBV7-2 and TRBJ2-1, with D tentatively TRBD2 (6 bases). Germline CDR1 SGHTA, CDR2 FQGNSA. Trimming stripped 0 bases from V and 4 bases from J, with 10 bases between. This CDR3 has 15 residues. CDR3 nucleotides: TGTGCCAGCAGCTTAGCGGCTAGCGTTTACAATGAGCAGTTCTTC. Translating it yields CASSLAASVYNEQFF.

J is TRBJ2-1 and V is TRBV29-1; D is uncertain. The CDR3 has 12 amino acids. V lost 6 bases to trimming and J lost 7 bases, with 13 bases between them. In germline, CDR1 is SQVTM, CDR2 ANQGSEA. The CDR3 loop is CSVRSGENEQFF. As DNA, the CDR3 is TGCAGCGTCCGATCCGGAGAGAATGAGCAGTTCTTC.